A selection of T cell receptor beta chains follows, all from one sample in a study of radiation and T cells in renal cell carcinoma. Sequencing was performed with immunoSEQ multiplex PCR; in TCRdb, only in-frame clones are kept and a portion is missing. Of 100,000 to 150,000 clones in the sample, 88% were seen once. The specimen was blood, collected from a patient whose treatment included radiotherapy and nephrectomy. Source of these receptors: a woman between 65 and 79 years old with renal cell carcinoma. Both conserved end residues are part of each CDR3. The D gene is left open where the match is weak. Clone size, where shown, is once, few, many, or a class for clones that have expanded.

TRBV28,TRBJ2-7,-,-,TGTGCCAGCAGTTCCCCATCAGGGTTGAGCTACGAGCAGTACTTC,CASSSPSGLSYEQYF
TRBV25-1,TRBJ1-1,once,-,TGTGCCAGCAGTGAATTAGGGGGCACTGAAGCTTTCTTT,CASSELGGTEAFF
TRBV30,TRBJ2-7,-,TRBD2,TGTGCCTGGCAAATGGGGAGCGGGGTTGAGCAGTACTTC,CAWQMGSGVEQYF
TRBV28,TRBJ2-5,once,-,TGTGCCAGCAGTTCTCCCATTGGTCAGGAGACCCAGTACTTC,CASSSPIGQETQYF
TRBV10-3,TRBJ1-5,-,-,TGTGCCATCAGTGAGGGGGAGGTTCAGCCCCAGCATTTT,CAISEGEVQPQHF
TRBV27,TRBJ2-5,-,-,TGTGCCAGCAGTCTCAGGGCGCGGGAGACCCAGTACTTC,CASSLRARETQYF
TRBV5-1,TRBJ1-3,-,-,TGCGCCAGCAGCTCGGACCCATACTCTGGAAACACCATATATTTT,CASSSDPYSGNTIYF
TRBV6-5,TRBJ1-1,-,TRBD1,TGTGCCAGCAGTTCCGGGACAGGGATCGGTGAAGCTTTCTTT,CASSSGTGIGEAFF
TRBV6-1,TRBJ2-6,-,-,TGTGCCAGCAGTGTAGGGTACTCTGGGGCCAACGTCCTGACTTTC,CASSVGYSGANVLTF
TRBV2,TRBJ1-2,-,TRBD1,TGTGCCAGCAGTGGCGGGACAGGGTCCACCAGTATCCGGATGTATGGCTACACCTTC,CASSGGTGSTSIRMYGYTF
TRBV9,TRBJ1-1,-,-,TGTGCCAGCAGCTTCTCAGGGATGAACACTGAAGCTTTCTTT,CASSFSGMNTEAFF
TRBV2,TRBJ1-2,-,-,TGTGCCAGCAGTGAAGTAACTCAGAACTATGGCTACACCTTC,CASSEVTQNYGYTF
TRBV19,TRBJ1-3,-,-,TGTGCCAGTAGTGGACAGACACCAGGAAACACCATATATTTT,CASSGQTPGNTIYF
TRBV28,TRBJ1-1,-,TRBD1,TGTGCCAGCAGGCCAGGACAGGGGAACACTGAAGCTTTCTTT,CASRPGQGNTEAFF
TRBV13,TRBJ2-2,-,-,TGTGCCAGCAGCTTAGAGCACACCGGGGAGCTGTTTTTT,CASSLEHTGELFF
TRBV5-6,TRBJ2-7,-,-,TGTGCCAGCAGCCGAGTGGGGTCCGAGCAGTACTTC,CASSRVGSEQYF
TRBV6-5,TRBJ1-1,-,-,TGTGCCAGCAGTTACTCCACGACAATGAACACTGAAGCTTTCTTT,CASSYSTTMNTEAFF
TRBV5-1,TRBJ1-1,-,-,TGCGCCAGCAGCTTGTCAGGGCTGAACACTGAAGCTTTCTTT,CASSLSGLNTEAFF
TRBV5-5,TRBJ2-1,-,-,TGTGCCAGCAGCCTCCCTCTAGTATTTGAGCAGTTCTTC,CASSLPLVFEQFF
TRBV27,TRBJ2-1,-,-,TGTGCCAGCAGTTACCGGGCCCCCAATGAGCAGTTCTTC,CASSYRAPNEQFF
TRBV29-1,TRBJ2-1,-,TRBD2,TGCAGCGTTTTAGCGGGGGGGTACAATGAGCAGTTCTTC,CSVLAGGYNEQFF
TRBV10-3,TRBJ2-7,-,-,TGTGCCATCAGGAGGACAGAGGAGACCCTATACGAGCAGTACTTC,CAIRRTEETLYEQYF
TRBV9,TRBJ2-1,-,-,TGTGCCAGCAGCGTAGTTTCCCCGAGCTCCTACAATGAGCAGTTCTTC,CASSVVSPSSYNEQFF